These 4 T cell receptor beta chains were all obtained from the same sample, sequenced in a study of shared clonotypes between healthy human individuals. Here immunoSEQ multiplex PCR was the method, and the copy in TCRdb shows in-frame clones only, minus some. The sample shows 450,000 to 500,000 clones, approximately 81% of them seen only once. The sequenced sample consisted of PBMCs. These TCRs come from a woman aged 40 to 55 in good health. Some clones in this sample may be carry-over from other donors' samples.

In the case of this clone: A far larger clone is off by one base, so a read error is likely. The same CDR3 also results from other DNA sequences found in this sample. The CDR3 loop is CSATGQGAHEQYF. Written as DNA, the CDR3 is TGCAGCGCCACGGGACAGGGGGCCCACGAGCAGTACTTC. The chain couples TRBV29-1 to TRBJ2-7, with TRBD1 matching 12 bases. This CDR3 region has 13 residues. From germline, CDR1 is SQVTM and CDR2 ANQGSEA. V shed 7 bases, J shed 5 bases, and the junction held 6 bases outside the gene matches.

For this clone: A read error is likely here: a far larger clone is one base away. The chain uses TRBV30 and TRBJ2-1; 11 bases align to TRBD2. Per the germline V gene, CDR1 is GTSNPN and CDR2 is SVGIG (reference sequence). This CDR3 has 17 amino acids. This CDR3 reads CAWGVSPGGLADNEQFF. CDR3 in DNA: TGTGCCTGGGGTGTTTCCCCGGGGGGACTAGCGGACAATGAGCAGTTCTTC.

The CDR3 sequence is CARSLPGLANTGELFF. In nucleotides, the CDR3 is TGTGCCAGAAGCTTACCCGGACTAGCGAACACCGGGGAGCTGTTTTTT. This chain links TRBV7-5 with TRBJ2-2; the table's D call, TRBD2, was not checked against the DNA. TRBV7-5 is a documented pseudogene. There are 16 residues in the CDR3.

This clone has only one observation. The chain employs TRBV19 and TRBJ2-7, with 10 nucleotides matching TRBD2. The CDR3 is 15 amino acids. The V gene end was trimmed by 6 bases and the J gene end by 2 bases; junction bases not matched to a gene: 7. The germline V gene has CDR1 LNHDA and CDR2 SQIVND (reference sequence). CDR3 DNA: TGTGCCAGTAGCCTTACTAGCGGGAATCCCTACGAGCAGTACTTC. Its protein product is CASSLTSGNPYEQYF.